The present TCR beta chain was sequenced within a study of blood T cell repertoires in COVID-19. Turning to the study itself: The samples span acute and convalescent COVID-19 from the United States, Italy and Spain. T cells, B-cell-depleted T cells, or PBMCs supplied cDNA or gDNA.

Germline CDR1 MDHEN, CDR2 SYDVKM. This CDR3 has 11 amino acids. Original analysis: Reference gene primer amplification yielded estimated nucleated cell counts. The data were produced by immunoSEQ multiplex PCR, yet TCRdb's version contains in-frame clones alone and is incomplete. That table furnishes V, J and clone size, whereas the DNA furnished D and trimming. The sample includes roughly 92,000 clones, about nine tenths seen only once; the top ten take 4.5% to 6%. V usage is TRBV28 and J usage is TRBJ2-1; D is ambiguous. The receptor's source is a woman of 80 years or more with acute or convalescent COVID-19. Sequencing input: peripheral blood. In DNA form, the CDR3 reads TGTGCAACCCAGGTTTGGAATGAGCAGTTCTTC. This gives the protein CATQVWNEQFF.